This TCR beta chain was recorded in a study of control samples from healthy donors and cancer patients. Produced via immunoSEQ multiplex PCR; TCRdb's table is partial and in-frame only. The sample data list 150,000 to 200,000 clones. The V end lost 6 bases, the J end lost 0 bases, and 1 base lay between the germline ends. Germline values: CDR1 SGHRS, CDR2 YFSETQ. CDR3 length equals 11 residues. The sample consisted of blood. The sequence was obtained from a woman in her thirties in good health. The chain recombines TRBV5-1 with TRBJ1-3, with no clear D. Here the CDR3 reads CASTSGNTIYF. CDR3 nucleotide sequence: TGCGCCAGCACCTCTGGAAACACCATATATTTT.